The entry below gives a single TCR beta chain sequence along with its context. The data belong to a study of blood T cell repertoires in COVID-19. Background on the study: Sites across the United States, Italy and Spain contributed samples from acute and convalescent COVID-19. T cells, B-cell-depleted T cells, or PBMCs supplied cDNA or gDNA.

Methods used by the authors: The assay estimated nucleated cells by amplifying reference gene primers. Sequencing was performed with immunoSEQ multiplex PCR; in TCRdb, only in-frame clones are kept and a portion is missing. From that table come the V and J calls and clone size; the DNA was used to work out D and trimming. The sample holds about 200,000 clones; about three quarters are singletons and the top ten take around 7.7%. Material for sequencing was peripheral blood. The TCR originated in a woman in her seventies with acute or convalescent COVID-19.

The CDR3 is CASSLLAGGPVGEQFF. The DNA of the CDR3 is TGTGCCAGCAGCTTACTAGCGGGGGGGCCAGTCGGTGAGCAGTTCTTC. The rearrangement links TRBV7-9 to TRBJ2-1, with 12 bases that match TRBD2. The trim removed 2 bases at V and 9 bases at J, leaving 8 bases unmatched. The CDR3 has 16 residues. CDR1 SEHNR and CDR2 FQNEAQ come from the germline V gene (reference sequence). Full variable domain (rest looked up from reference TRBV7-9 and TRBJ2-1): DTGVSQNPRHKITKRGQNVTFRCDPISEHNRLYWYRQTLGQGPEFLTYFQNEAQLEKSRLLSDRFSAERPKGSFSTLEIQRTEQGDSAMYLCASSLLAGGPVGEQFFGPGTRLTVL.